This is a list of T cell receptor beta chains from one sample in a study of shared clonotypes between healthy human individuals. TCRdb keeps only in-frame clones here, not all; method: immunoSEQ multiplex PCR. The sample records some 800,000 clones, over 90% being singletons. The specimen was naive CD8+ T cells sorted from blood. These receptors were taken from a man younger than 45 in good health. The CDR3 runs from the conserved cysteine through the conserved F or W. The order of the fields is D gene, V gene, J gene, clone size, CDR3 DNA, CDR3 protein. The D gene is left open where the match is weak. Part of the rows lack a size; the others show once, few, many or a class for expanded clones.

TRBD2	TRBV28	TRBJ2-1	-	TGTGCCAGCAGTCCCCTGGCGGGAGGCCTTTACAATGAGCAGTTCTTC	CASSPLAGGLYNEQFF
-	TRBV5-6	TRBJ2-7	-	TGTGCCAGCAGCTTAGCAGGGTCTACCTACGAGCAGTACTTC	CASSLAGSTYEQYF
TRBD2	TRBV10-2	TRBJ2-5	-	TGCGCCAGCAGCGACCCGACTAGCGGGGAGACCCAGTACTTC	CASSDPTSGETQYF
TRBD1	TRBV27	TRBJ2-7	-	TGTGCCAGCAGTTTTTCCATTGGGACAGGGATTTACGAGCAGTACTTC	CASSFSIGTGIYEQYF
TRBD2	TRBV11-2	TRBJ2-5	few	TGTGCCAGCAGCTTAGTGGATAGCGGGGTTCACCAAGAGACCCAGTACTTC	CASSLVDSGVHQETQYF
TRBD1	TRBV29-1	TRBJ2-5	-	TGCAGCGTTGAAGGGACAGGGCTGGAGGAGACCCAGTACTTC	CSVEGTGLEETQYF
TRBD2	TRBV7-9	TRBJ2-3	few	TGTGCCAGCAGCCCGCTAGCGGGAAACACAGATACGCAGTATTTT	CASSPLAGNTDTQYF
TRBD2	TRBV10-2	TRBJ2-5	-	TGCGCCAGCAGTTTCCTAGCGGGAGGAGGAGAGACCCAGTACTTC	CASSFLAGGGETQYF
TRBD1	TRBV28	TRBJ1-1	-	TGTGCCAGCAGTCCCCAGCCAAGACAGGGTGAACTAGCGGGAGCTTTCTTT	CASSPQPRQGELAGAFF
TRBD1	TRBV7-9	TRBJ2-7	-	TGTGCCAGCAGCACCAGACAGGGCTCCTACGAGCAGTACTTC	CASSTRQGSYEQYF
TRBD1	TRBV7-9	TRBJ2-5	-	TGTGCCAGCAGCTCGACATCCGTCGGCAGGGGGCAGGAGACCCAGTACTTC	CASSSTSVGRGQETQYF
-	TRBV7-9	TRBJ2-5	-	TGTGCCACCGAGGGGGAGACCCAGTACTTC	CATEGETQYF
-	TRBV11-2	TRBJ2-7	-	TGTGCCAGCAGCTTAGTGTCAGGGGACGAGCAGTACTTC	CASSLVSGDEQYF
-	TRBV29-1	TRBJ2-2	-	TGCAGCGTGGTAGGGGGAGTTGCCGGGGAGCTGTTTTTT	CSVVGGVAGELFF
TRBD2	TRBV5-4	TRBJ2-1	-	TGTGCCAGCAGCGGGACTAGCGGGAGCGAGCAGTTCTTC	CASSGTSGSEQFF
-	TRBV7-9	TRBJ2-2	-	TGTGCCAGCAGCCTCCGCATTGGGGAGCTGTTTTTT	CASSLRIGELFF
TRBD1	TRBV7-9	TRBJ1-2	-	TGTGCCAGCAGCCAAGACAGGGAGGAGGATGGCTACACCTTC	CASSQDREEDGYTF
TRBD1	TRBV19	TRBJ1-1	once	TGTGCCAGTAGTAAGGGACAGACCACTGAAGCTTTCTTT	CASSKGQTTEAFF
TRBD1	TRBV29-1	TRBJ2-2	-	TGCAGCGCCCAGGGGGCAGACACCGGGGAGCTGTTTTTT	CSAQGADTGELFF
-	TRBV30	TRBJ1-4	-	TGTGCCTGGAGTGTACTGGGGCTCGGTGAAAAACTGTTTTTT	CAWSVLGLGEKLFF
-	TRBV9	TRBJ2-1	-	TGTGCCAGCAGCGTAGGGTTTCCAGGAGGGTCCTACAATGAGCAGTTCTTC	CASSVGFPGGSYNEQFF
TRBD1	TRBV7-8	TRBJ1-1	-	TGTGCCAGCAGCTTGGACAGGGGTAAAATGAACACTGAAGCTTTCTTT	CASSLDRGKMNTEAFF
-	TRBV11-2	TRBJ2-1	-	TGTGCCAGCAGCTTCCCCGGGACTTACTACAATGAGCAGTTCTTC	CASSFPGTYYNEQFF
-	TRBV29-1	TRBJ2-1	-	TGCAGCGTTGATCGGGAGAACAATGAGCAGTTCTTC	CSVDRENNEQFF
-	TRBV25-1	TRBJ2-7	-	TGTGCCAGCAGTGAATGGGGCGGGGACACCTACGAGCAGTACTTC	CASSEWGGDTYEQYF
-	TRBV4-2	TRBJ2-3	-	TGTGCCAGCAGCCCTCCGGGCCACACAGATACGCAGTATTTT	CASSPPGHTDTQYF
TRBD2	TRBV4-1	TRBJ2-2	-	TGCGCCAGCAGCCAAGAACTGACTAGCGGGACCGGGGAGCTGTTTTTT	CASSQELTSGTGELFF
TRBD2	TRBV27	TRBJ2-1	-	TGTGCCAGCCAGACTAGCGGCTACAATGAGCAGTTCTTC	CASQTSGYNEQFF
-	TRBV11-2	TRBJ2-7	once	TGTGCCAGCAGCTTTGGAAACTCCTACGAGCAGTACTTC	CASSFGNSYEQYF
TRBD2	TRBV10-2	TRBJ2-1	-	TGCGCCAGCAGTTTTGCTAGCGGGAATTTCTATGAGCAGTTCTTC	CASSFASGNFYEQFF
TRBD1	TRBV6-6	TRBJ1-1	-	TGTGCCAGCAGTTTGTTATACAGGGGGGACACTGAAGCTTTCTTT	CASSLLYRGDTEAFF
-	TRBV6-1	TRBJ2-1	-	TGTGCCAGCAGTGAAGAGGGACTCTTCTCCTACAATGAGCAGTTCTTC	CASSEEGLFSYNEQFF
-	TRBV19	TRBJ1-2	-	TGTGCCAGTAGATCATCCACAGGGTACCCTAACTATGGCTACACCTTC	CASRSSTGYPNYGYTF
TRBD2	TRBV4-1	TRBJ2-7	-	TGCGCCAGCAGCCAAGAGGAGCTAGCGGGAGGCTACGAGCAGTACTTC	CASSQEELAGGYEQYF
-	TRBV2	TRBJ1-4	few	TGTGCCAGCAGGGCCATTGCAACTAATGAAAAACTGTTTTTT	CASRAIATNEKLFF
-	TRBV6-1	TRBJ2-2	-	TGTGCCAGCAGTGGCCTTTTAGCGGTCCTATTGAACACCGGGGAGCTGTTTTTT	CASSGLLAVLLNTGELFF
-	TRBV27	TRBJ1-5	-	TGTGCCAGCGGCCCCTGGCAGAGCAATCAGCCCCAGCATTTT	CASGPWQSNQPQHF
-	TRBV5-6	TRBJ1-4	-	TGTGCCAGCGGTCGGCAGGCCGCAACTAATGAAAAACTGTTTTTT	CASGRQAATNEKLFF
-	TRBV27	TRBJ2-1	-	TGTGCCAGCAGTTTTACTAGCCTGTCCCTAAATGAGCAGTTCTTC	CASSFTSLSLNEQFF
-	TRBV10-2	TRBJ2-4	once	TGCGCCAGCAAAGGCGGAAACATTCAGTACTTC	CASKGGNIQYF
TRBD1	TRBV5-1	TRBJ1-4	-	TGCGCCAGCAGCCTAACCGGGACAGGGAATGAAAAACTGTTTTTT	CASSLTGTGNEKLFF
-	TRBV4-1	TRBJ1-5	-	TGCGCCAGCAGCCACCCAGATAGCAATCAGCCCCAGCATTTT	CASSHPDSNQPQHF
-	TRBV19	TRBJ1-1	-	TGTGCCAGTAGTTCCATCCCAGTGACTGAAGCTTTCTTT	CASSSIPVTEAFF
TRBD2	TRBV7-6	TRBJ2-2	-	TGTGCCAGCAGCACACATATTAGCGGGACTAACACCGGGGAGCTGTTTTTT	CASSTHISGTNTGELFF
-	TRBV13	TRBJ2-5	-	TGTGCCAGCAGCTTAGAAGGACCTGAGACCCAGTACTTC	CASSLEGPETQYF
-	TRBV28	TRBJ2-7	-	TGTGCCAGCAGTAACTACGAGCAGTACTTC	CASSNYEQYF
-	TRBV6-5	TRBJ2-7	-	TGTGCCAGCAGACCACCGGGACCGGGCGAGCAGTACTTC	CASRPPGPGEQYF
TRBD2	TRBV14	TRBJ2-7	-	TGTGCCAGCAGCCAACTAGCGGGACTATACGAGCAGTACTTC	CASSQLAGLYEQYF
TRBD2	TRBV4-2	TRBJ2-7	-	TGTGCCAGCAGCCAAGGCGGGAGGGCCTCTTTGACCTACGAGCAGTACTTC	CASSQGGRASLTYEQYF
TRBD2	TRBV27	TRBJ2-4	-	TGTGCCAGCAAAATAGCGGGAGGAGCCAAAAACATTCAGTACTTC	CASKIAGGAKNIQYF
-	TRBV27	TRBJ1-2	-	TGTGCCAGCTCCCGTGGGGTGGGTGGTTACCAGGGCTATGGCTACACCTTC	CASSRGVGGYQGYGYTF
-	TRBV7-6	TRBJ2-1	-	TGTGCCAGCAGCGAAACGACAGTTTTTTATAACAATGAGCAGTTCTTC	CASSETTVFYNNEQFF
TRBD1	TRBV2	TRBJ2-7	-	TGTGCCAGCAGGGGGTTGGGACAGGGGTCCTACGAGCAGTACTTC	CASRGLGQGSYEQYF
-	TRBV9	TRBJ2-1	-	TGTGCCAGCAGCGTAAGGAGCGGGTACTACAATGAGCAGTTCTTC	CASSVRSGYYNEQFF
-	TRBV11-2	TRBJ2-6	-	TGTGCCAGCAGCTTGAGTGGGGCCAACGTCCTGACTTTC	CASSLSGANVLTF
TRBD2	TRBV7-2	TRBJ2-3	-	TGTGCCAGCGGATGGACTAGCGGGTGGGGTTCGTCAGATACGCAGTATTTT	CASGWTSGWGSSDTQYF
-	TRBV28	TRBJ2-7	-	TGTGCCAGCAGCTCTTGGGGGTACGAGCAGTACTTC	CASSSWGYEQYF
-	TRBV5-4	TRBJ2-7	-	TGTGCCAGCAGCTTGGCCGGGGGGCTGAGAGGGGAGCAGTACTTC	CASSLAGGLRGEQYF
-	TRBV2	TRBJ2-1	-	TGTGCCAGCAGTGTTTCTCGGGGTAATGAGCAGTTCTTC	CASSVSRGNEQFF